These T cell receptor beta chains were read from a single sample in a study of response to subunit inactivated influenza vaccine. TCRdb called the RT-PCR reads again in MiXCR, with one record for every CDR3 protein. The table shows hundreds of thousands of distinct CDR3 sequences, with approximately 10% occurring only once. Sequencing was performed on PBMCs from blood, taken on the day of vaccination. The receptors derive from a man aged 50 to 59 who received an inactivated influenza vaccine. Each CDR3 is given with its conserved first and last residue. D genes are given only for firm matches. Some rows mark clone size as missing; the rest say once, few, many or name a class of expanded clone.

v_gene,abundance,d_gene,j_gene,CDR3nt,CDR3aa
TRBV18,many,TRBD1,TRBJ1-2,TGTGCCAGCTCACCATTCACCCGGGACAGGGGAAATGGCTACACCTTC,CASSPFTRDRGNGYTF
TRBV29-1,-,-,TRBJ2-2,TGCAGCGTTGAAGATCCCGGCGGGCCCGGGGAGCTGTTTTTT,CSVEDPGGPGELFF
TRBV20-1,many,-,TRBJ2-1,TGCAGTGCCCACCATGACTACGTGTACAATGAGCAGTTCTTC,CSAHHDYVYNEQFF
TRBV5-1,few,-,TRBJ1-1,TGCGCCAGCAGCTTGGGGCAGGGGATCATGAACACTGAAGCTTTCTTT,CASSLGQGIMNTEAFF
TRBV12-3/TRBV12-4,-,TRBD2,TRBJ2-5,TGTGCCAGCACGTTACGTGGGGGGGGACGGGAGACCCAGTACTTC,CASTLRGGGRETQYF
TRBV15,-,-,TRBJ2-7,TGTGCCACCAGCAGAGCCGACAAGGCGTTGGGGGAGCAGTACTTC,CATSRADKALGEQYF
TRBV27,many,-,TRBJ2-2,TGTGCCAGCAGAGGGTTGTCCGGGGAGCTGTTTTTT,CASRGLSGELFF
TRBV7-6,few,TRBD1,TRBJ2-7,TGTGCCAGCAGCTTAAGCTTCAAGGGCGACAGGGTCCATCAATACGAGCAGTACTTC,CASSLSFKGDRVHQYEQYF
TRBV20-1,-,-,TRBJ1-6,TGCAGTGCTAGAGATCCCCGGAATCAGGATTCACCCCTCCACTTT,CSARDPRNQDSPLHF
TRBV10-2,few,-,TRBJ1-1,TGCGCCAGCGGGCAGGGGCGTGGAACTGAAGCTTTCTTT,CASGQGRGTEAFF
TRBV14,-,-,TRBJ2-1,TGTGCCAGCAGCCAAACCGGGACGAGGGGCCCCGATGAGCAGTTCTTC,CASSQTGTRGPDEQFF
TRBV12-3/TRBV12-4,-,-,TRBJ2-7,TGTGCCAGCAGTTTAGAAGGTCTAGCGAACCCCACCTACGAGCAGTACTTC,CASSLEGLANPTYEQYF
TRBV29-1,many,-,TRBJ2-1,TGCAGCGTTGAATTACGGGGTGGATCATACAATGAGCAGTTCTTC,CSVELRGGSYNEQFF
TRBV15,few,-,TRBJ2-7,TGTGCCACCAGCGCAGGTGTCTCCTACGAGCAGTACTTC,CATSAGVSYEQYF
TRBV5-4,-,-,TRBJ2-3,TGTGCCAGCAGCTTGGACGGGGGTGGGACAGATACGCAGTATTTT,CASSLDGGGTDTQYF
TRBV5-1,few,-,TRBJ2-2,TGCGCCAGCAGCTTGCGACAGACTGCGAACACCGGGGAGCTGTTTTTT,CASSLRQTANTGELFF
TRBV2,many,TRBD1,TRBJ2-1,TGTGCCAGCCAACAGGGGCGGAATGAGCAGTTCTTC,CASQQGRNEQFF
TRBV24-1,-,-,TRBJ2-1,TGTGCCACCAGTGATTTGTCGGGGGACGACTTTAATGAGCAGTTCTTC,CATSDLSGDDFNEQFF
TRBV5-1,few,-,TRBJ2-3,TGCGCCAGCAGGGAGACCGCTTCAGATACGCAGTATTTT,CASRETASDTQYF
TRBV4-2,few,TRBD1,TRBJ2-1,TGTGCCAGCAGCCAGGTCGGGACAGGGCGCGTCAATGAGCAGTTCTTC,CASSQVGTGRVNEQFF
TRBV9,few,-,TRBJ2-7,TGTGCCAGCAGCGTAGAGGCAGGCGGCTACGAGCAGTACTTC,CASSVEAGGYEQYF
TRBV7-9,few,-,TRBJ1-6,TGTGCCAGCAGCTCCCTTATTAGCACCTATAATTCACCCCTCCACTTT,CASSSLISTYNSPLHF
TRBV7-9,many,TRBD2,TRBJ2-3,TGTGCCAGCAAAACTAGCGGGGGATACCCAGATACGCAGTATTTT,CASKTSGGYPDTQYF
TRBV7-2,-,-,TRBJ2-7,TGTGCCAGCAGCCCGGTAATGTTGGCCGACTCCTACGAGCAGTACTTC,CASSPVMLADSYEQYF
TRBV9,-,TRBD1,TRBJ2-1,TGTGCCAGCAGCGGTCCAGGGGGCAGAAATGAGCAGTTCTTC,CASSGPGGRNEQFF
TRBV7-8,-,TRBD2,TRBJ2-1,TGTGCCAGCAATCGTGCCGGGACTAGCCGATACAATGAGCAGTTCTTC,CASNRAGTSRYNEQFF
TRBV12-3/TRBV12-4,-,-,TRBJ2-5,TGTGCCAGCAGATTGGGCCCCGAAAGGGAGACCCAGTACTTC,CASRLGPERETQYF
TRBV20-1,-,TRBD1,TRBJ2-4,TGCAGTGCCCAGACAGGGCCCAAAAACATTCAGTACTTC,CSAQTGPKNIQYF
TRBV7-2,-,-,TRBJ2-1,TGTGCCAGCAGCTTAGAGGGGGGGCTATGGGGCAATGAGCAGTTCTTC,CASSLEGGLWGNEQFF
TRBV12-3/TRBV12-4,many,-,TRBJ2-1,TGTGCCAGCAGTTTAGGAGGCGGAGACAATGAGCAGTTCTTC,CASSLGGGDNEQFF